This TCR beta chain was captured in a study of tumor and adjacent non-tumor tissue in lung cancer. No cell sorting was done before RNA was extracted from the tissue. The normal lung tissue was taken more than 3 cm from the tumor edge. Regarding the study as a whole: Higher tumor TCR diversity was associated with shorter survival.

In this sample, this clonotype turned up once. Its target is not known. One junction end disagrees with the germline gene, perhaps due to a read error. Per germline, CDR1 WSHSY and CDR2 SAAADI. This CDR3 comprises 15 residues. Three rounds of nested PCR, following a modified ARM-PCR protocol, produced the TCRbeta library. TCRdb re-derived calls from the multiplex PCR reads in MiXCR, one entry per CDR3 protein. Of some 80,000 distinct CDR3 sequences in the sample, more than 75% were seen once. This clonotype was obtained from a woman between 50 and 59 years old with non-small cell lung cancer. The sequenced material came from distant non-tumor lung tissue. The chain couples TRBV10-2 to TRBJ2-7; 8 bases map to TRBD2. CDR3: CVSRLGTSVSYEQYF. CDR3 nucleotide sequence: TGCGTCAGCAGACTCGGGACTAGTGTCTCCTACGAGCAGTACTTC.